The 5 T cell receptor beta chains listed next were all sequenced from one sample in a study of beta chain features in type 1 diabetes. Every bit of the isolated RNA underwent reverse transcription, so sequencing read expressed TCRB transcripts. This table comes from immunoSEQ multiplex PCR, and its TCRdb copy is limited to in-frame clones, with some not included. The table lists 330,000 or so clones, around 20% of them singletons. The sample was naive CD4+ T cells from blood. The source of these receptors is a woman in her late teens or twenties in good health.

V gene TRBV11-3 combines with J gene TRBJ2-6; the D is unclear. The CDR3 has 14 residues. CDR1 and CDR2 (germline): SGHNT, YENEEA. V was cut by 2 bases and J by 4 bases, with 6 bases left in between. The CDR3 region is CASSLSYGANVLTF. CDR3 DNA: TGTGCCAGCAGCTTATCCTACGGGGCCAACGTCCTGACTTTC.

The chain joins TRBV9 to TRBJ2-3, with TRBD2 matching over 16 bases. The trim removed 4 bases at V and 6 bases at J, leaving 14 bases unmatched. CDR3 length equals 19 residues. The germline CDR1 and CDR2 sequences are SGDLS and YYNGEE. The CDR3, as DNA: TGTGCCAGCAGCACCCCTTATGGGACTAGCGGGAGGGCCCTGGATACGCAGTATTTT. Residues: CASSTPYGTSGRALDTQYF.

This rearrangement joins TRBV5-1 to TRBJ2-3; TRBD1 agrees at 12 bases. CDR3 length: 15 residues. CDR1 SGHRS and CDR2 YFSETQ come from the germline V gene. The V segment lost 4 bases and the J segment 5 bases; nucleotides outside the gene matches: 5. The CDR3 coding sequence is TGCGCCAGCAGCCTGGGGACAGGGGGCCGAGATACGCAGTATTTT. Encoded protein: CASSLGTGGRDTQYF.

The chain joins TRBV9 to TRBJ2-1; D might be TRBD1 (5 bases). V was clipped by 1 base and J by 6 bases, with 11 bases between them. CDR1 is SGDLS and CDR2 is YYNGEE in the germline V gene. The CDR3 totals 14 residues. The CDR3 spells CASSVSTGRNEQFF. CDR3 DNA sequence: TGTGCCAGCAGCGTAAGTACAGGCCGCAATGAGCAGTTCTTC.

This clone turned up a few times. Here the CDR3 DNA reads TGTGCCAGCAGCGATACAGCGAACACTGAAGCTTTCTTT. This encodes CASSDTANTEAFF. The chain is built from TRBV2 and TRBJ1-1; no reliable D call. Between the trimmed V and J ends, which lost 6 bases and 1 base, there was a span of 9 bases. Germline V gene data show CDR1 as SNHLY and CDR2 as FYNNEI. CDR3 length: 13 residues.